The 19 T cell receptor beta chains below all came from one sample that was sequenced in a study of PD-1 blockade in classical Hodgkin lymphoma. Time point described: cycle 4 day 1 (C4D1), after five to seven weeks of nivolumab. With no exception, relapse followed autologous stem cell transplantation in all patients, and brentuximab vedotin exposure varied. Sequencing used immunoSEQ multiplex PCR; TCRdb keeps in-frame clones, though not all of them. In the table there are just under 65,000 clones, 91% of which are singletons. This sample comprised peripheral blood mononuclear cells (PBMCs), obtained before the fourth cycle of nivolumab. The source of these receptors is a human donor with classical Hodgkin lymphoma.

This chain uses TRBV30 with TRBJ2-4, with unresolved D. V was clipped by 2 bases and J by 0 bases, with 23 bases between them. Germline V lookup: CDR1 GTSNPN, CDR2 SVGIG (reference sequence). The CDR3 sequence is 19 residues long. CDR3 region: CAWSLPTPLPPLAKNIQYF. As DNA, the CDR3 is TGTGCCTGGAGTCTCCCCACTCCCTTACCGCCTCTAGCCAAAAACATTCAGTACTTC.

This clone was seen only a few times. The chain is built from TRBV11-2 and TRBJ1-1; tentative D call: TRBD1 (6 bases). From germline, CDR1 is SGHAT and CDR2 FQNNGV. CDR3 length: 15 amino acids. V was trimmed by 3 bases and J by 4 bases, leaving 15 bases between them. The CDR3 DNA sequence: TGTGCCAGCAGCTTCGGTGATGTGACAGGCACTGAAGCTTTCTTT. Translating gives CASSFGDVTGTEAFF.

The chain joins TRBV10-3 to TRBJ1-6; a weak D match, TRBD1 (5 bases). The germline gives CDR1 ENHRY, CDR2 SYGVKD. The ends were cut back, 3 bases at V and 5 bases at J, with 14 bases in the middle. This CDR3 comprises 16 residues. In nucleotides, the CDR3 is TGTGCCATCAGTGAAAGGGGTGGCCGGGATAATTCACCCCTCCACTTT. This sequence encodes CAISERGGRDNSPLHF.

The chain joins TRBV30 to TRBJ1-1, with TRBD1 matching over 8 bases. Germline-derived CDR1 and CDR2 are GTSNPN and SVGIG (reference sequence). The CDR3 contains 15 residues. With 2 bases clipped from V and 4 bases from J, the junction kept 9 bases outside the gene matches. In DNA, the CDR3 is TGTGCCTGGAGTTCTAACAGGGGGAGAAGCACTGAAGCTTTCTTT. Residues: CAWSSNRGRSTEAFF. The whole variable domain, filled in from reference TRBV30 and TRBJ1-1, reads SQTIHQWPATLVQPVGSPLSLECTVEGTSNPNLYWYRQAAGRGLQLLFYSVGIGQISSEVPQNLSASRPQDRQFILSSKKLLLSDSGFYLCAWSSNRGRSTEAFFGQGTRLTVV.

The chain carries TRBV6-5 and TRBJ2-7, with D possibly matching TRBD2 (6 bases). The length of the CDR3 is 16 residues. V was shortened by 0 bases and J by 1 base, with 13 bases between the two germline ends. The germline V gene has CDR1 MNHEY and CDR2 SVGAGI. For the CDR3, the DNA is TGTGCCAGCAGTTACTCAGCAGGGACTCTTTCCTACGAGCAGTACTTC. The encoded protein is CASSYSAGTLSYEQYF.

The chain combines TRBV21-1 with TRBJ1-5; the D call of TRBD1 is as the table states it, not checked on the DNA. TRBV21-1 has pseudogene status. This CDR3 contains 20 residues. Here the CDR3 DNA reads TGTGCCAGCAGCAAAGTAAGTTTCGGATTTAGGGGCTATAGCAATCAGCCCCAGCATTTT. It specifies CASSKVSFGFRGYSNQPQHF.

This chain joins TRBV2 and TRBJ2-7; D is perhaps TRBD2 (6 bases). The CDR3 totals 12 residues. Between the trimmed V and J ends, which lost 7 bases and 7 bases, there was a span of 14 bases. The germline V gene has CDR1 SNHLY and CDR2 FYNNEI. CDR3 region: CASTRIADEQYF. For the CDR3, the DNA is TGTGCCAGCACCCGAATAGCGGATGAGCAGTACTTC.

The chain employs TRBV4-1 and TRBJ1-2; tentative D call: TRBD1 (5 bases). Trimming took 0 bases from V and 0 from J, leaving 11 bases between them. The CDR3 spans 16 residues. From germline, CDR1 is MGHRA and CDR2 YSYEKL. Here the CDR3 DNA reads TGCGCCAGCAGCCAAGATCGGGGGGGAGCTAACTATGGCTACACCTTC. Translated: CASSQDRGGANYGYTF.

The genes are TRBV30 and TRBJ1-1; D gene ambiguous. This CDR3 has 12 residues. Germline V lookup: CDR1 GTSNPN, CDR2 SVGIG (reference sequence). V lost 4 bases to trimming and J lost 3 bases, with 9 bases between them. The CDR3 sequence: CAWTRRHTEAFF. CDR3 DNA: TGTGCCTGGACGAGAAGACACACTGAAGCTTTCTTT.

The chain employs TRBV19 and TRBJ2-3, with 8 bases lining up with TRBD2. From germline, CDR1 is LNHDA and CDR2 SQIVND (reference sequence). The CDR3 has 14 amino acids. Trimming cost V 7 bases and J 2 bases; bases outside gene matches: 5. The DNA for the CDR3 is TGTGCCAGTACACGGCGGGGGGACACAGATACGCAGTATTTT. Translation: CASTRRGDTDTQYF.

The chain has TRBV5-1 and TRBJ1-2; TRBD1 agrees at 9 bases. The J segment lost 1 base and the V segment lost 3 bases, leaving 19 bases of the junction unmatched. This CDR3 is built from 20 residues. Germline-derived CDR1 and CDR2 are SGHRS and YFSETQ. CDR3 DNA sequence: TGCGCCAGCAGCTCCCCTCGTGAGGGACAGGGACAACTCCTTAACTATGGCTACACCTTC. It codes for CASSSPREGQGQLLNYGYTF.

In this sample, this clone turned up once. V usage is TRBV27 and J usage is TRBJ2-7; D gene ambiguous. The CDR3 totals 13 residues. Trimming took 0 bases from V and 6 from J, leaving 9 bases between them. CDR1 and CDR2 (germline): MNHEY, SMNVEV (reference sequence). The CDR3 loop reads CASSLSIWSEQYF. The CDR3 bases are TGTGCCAGCAGTTTATCGATCTGGAGCGAGCAGTACTTC.

The chain links TRBV10-3 to TRBJ2-7, with D unclear. The CDR3 covers 13 residues. The V end was cut by 7 bases, the J end by 3 bases, with 13 bases between. CDR1 and CDR2 (germline): ENHRY, SYGVKD. In nucleotides, the CDR3 is TGTGCCATCACCCCGGACGGATTCTACGAGCAGTACTTC. Its translation: CAITPDGFYEQYF.

The chain uses TRBV5-6 and TRBJ1-1; no clear D. CDR3 length equals 13 residues. Trimming pared 7 bases from V and 1 base from J, leaving 11 bases between. Germline V gene sequence: CDR1 SGHDT, CDR2 YYEEEE. CDR3 DNA: TGTGCCAGCGCATTGCGGGGGAACACTGAAGCTTTCTTT. Translation gives CASALRGNTEAFF.

The CDR3 loop reads CASTGGPGSSYEQYF. Written as DNA, the CDR3 is TGTGCCAGCACTGGGGGCCCTGGCAGCTCCTACGAGCAGTACTTC. The rearrangement joins TRBV7-9 to TRBJ2-7; tentative D call: TRBD1 (6 bases). V dropped 7 bases and J dropped 0 bases, with 16 bases sitting between them. Germline V CDR1 and CDR2: SEHNR, FQNEAQ (reference sequence). The CDR3 sequence is 15 residues long.

On this clone itself: A far larger clone differs by one base, so this is likely a read error. The genes are TRBV10-1 and TRBJ1-2, with 8 bases aligning to TRBD1. The CDR3 contains 15 residues. Per the germline V gene, CDR1 is WNHNN and CDR2 is SYGVQD (reference sequence). V shed 5 bases, J shed 4 bases, and the junction held 9 bases outside the gene matches. The CDR3 DNA reads as TGCGCCAGCAGTTACACTCCAGGGGGCTTCTATGGCTACACCTTC. It encodes CASSYTPGGFYGYTF.

This rearrangement joins TRBV5-6 to TRBJ2-7, with a weak D call TRBD1 (5 bases). V was trimmed by 0 bases and J by 0 bases, leaving 7 bases between them. CDR1 and CDR2 (germline): SGHDT, YYEEEE. The CDR3 covers 14 residues. CDR3 in DNA: TGTGCCAGCAGCTTGGGGGGCTCCTCCTACGAGCAGTACTTC. Protein: CASSLGGSSYEQYF.

The genes are TRBV2 and TRBJ2-3; no reliable D call. The V end lost 3 bases, the J end lost 0 bases, and 19 bases lay between the germline ends. Germline lookup yields CDR1 SNHLY and CDR2 FYNNEI. The CDR3 loop spans 18 amino acids. CDR3 sequence (DNA): TGTGCCAGCAGTGATTACCCCAACCGGTACTCTAGCACAGATACGCAGTATTTT. Amino acids: CASSDYPNRYSSTDTQYF.

The V call is TRBV6-5, the J call TRBJ1-5, with D maybe TRBD1 (5 bases). The CDR3 totals 15 residues. V gave up 5 bases and J gave up 0 bases, with 11 bases separating them. Germline V CDR1 and CDR2: MNHEY, SVGAGI. The CDR3 is CASSRHRYSNQPQHF. The CDR3 coding sequence is TGTGCCAGCAGTAGACACAGGTATAGCAATCAGCCCCAGCATTTT.